This T cell receptor beta chain was captured by sequencing in a study of T cell responses to AZD1222 COVID-19 vaccine. Clones were read by immunoSEQ multiplex PCR, and TCRdb kept only the in-frame ones, dropping some. Seen here are 130,000 or so clones, 90% to 95% observed once, and the top ten hold around 3.3%. V was pared by 4 bases and J by 6 bases, with 8 bases of the junction left unmatched. The CDR3 totals 16 residues. The germline gives CDR1 SQVTM, CDR2 ANQGSEA. The J gene is TRBJ2-1, the V gene TRBV29-1; TRBD2 aligns across 14 bases. The TCR was taken from an adult in good health. Sequencing used peripheral blood, obtained on day 0 of AZD1222 vaccination. The CDR3 loop is CSVARLAGGQGNEQFF. Here the CDR3 DNA reads TGCAGCGTTGCCCGACTAGCGGGAGGGCAGGGCAATGAGCAGTTCTTC.